These 22 T cell receptor beta chains came from one sample sequenced in a study of blood T cell repertoires in COVID-19. Assay: immunoSEQ multiplex PCR; the TCRdb copy retains only in-frame clones and omits some. This sample has some 150,000 clones, with 75% to 90% found just once. The material sequenced was peripheral blood. The receptor source for this set is a woman aged 55 to 70 with active COVID-19.

This chain uses TRBV27 with TRBJ1-1; 8 positions agree with TRBD1. Per germline, CDR1 MNHEY and CDR2 SMNVEV (reference sequence). The V gene end was trimmed by 0 bases and the J gene end by 10 bases; junction bases not matched to a gene: 10. The CDR3 is made up of 15 amino acids. The CDR3 region is CASSLSRDSGTGAFF. The CDR3 DNA is TGTGCCAGCAGTTTATCAAGGGATTCGGGGACAGGAGCTTTCTTT.

The CDR3 sequence: CASSRGTGSHFEQFF. DNA of the CDR3: TGTGCCAGCAGCCGCGGGACAGGGTCCCACTTTGAGCAGTTCTTC. The chain employs TRBV9 and TRBJ2-1; 9 bases fit TRBD1. V dropped 4 bases and J dropped 9; count of bases not matched to a gene: 11. The CDR3 is 15 residues long. The V gene's germline CDR1 is SGDLS and CDR2 YYNGEE. The full variable domain, in which reference TRBV9 and TRBJ2-1 provide the parts outside the CDR3, is DSGVTQTPKHLITATGQRVTLRCSPRSGDLSVYWYQQSLDQGLQFLIQYYNGEERAKGNILERFSAQQFPDLHSELNLSSLELGDSALYFCASSRGTGSHFEQFFGPGTRLTVL.

The rearrangement joins TRBV7-8 to TRBJ2-2, with TRBD1 as a possible D gene (6 bases). Per germline, CDR1 SGHVS and CDR2 FQNEAQ. V lost 2 bases and J lost 0, with 25 bases in between. This CDR3 is built from 21 residues. The CDR3 region has the DNA TGTGCCAGCAGCTTACCATCCCGACAGGAGGTGGGGAGAGCGAACACCGGGGAGCTGTTTTTT. Its translation is CASSLPSRQEVGRANTGELFF.

The chain links TRBV6-2 or TRBV6-3 to TRBJ2-7; 7 bases line up with TRBD1. Germline-derived CDR1 and CDR2 are MNHEY and SVGEGT. This CDR3 is 15 amino acids long. V lost 5 bases, J lost 3 bases, and 10 bases stayed unmatched. The CDR3 region has the DNA TGTGCCAGCAGTAACCACCCCCGGGACAGCTACGAGCAGTACTTC. It translates to CASSNHPRDSYEQYF.

The rearrangement links TRBV28 to TRBJ2-5, with TRBD1 identical over 8 bases. The CDR3 extends over 15 amino acids. Germline V gene lookup returns CDR1 MDHEN and CDR2 SYDVKM. J lost 4 bases, V lost 6 bases, and 10 bases had no gene match. The CDR3 sequence is CASSPGQGGPETQYF. The CDR3 DNA sequence: TGTGCCAGCAGCCCTGGACAGGGAGGACCAGAGACCCAGTACTTC.

In this sample, this clone turned up a few times. The chain is built from TRBV3-1 (or the pseudogene TRBV3-2) and TRBJ2-7; D remains ambiguous. Germline V gives CDR1 LGHDT, CDR2 YNNKEL (reference sequence). V shed 0 bases and J shed 0 bases, with 12 bases lying between them. This CDR3 spans 16 amino acids. CDR3 protein: CASSQEESGISYEQYF. The DNA of the CDR3 is TGTGCCAGCAGCCAAGAAGAGTCAGGTATCTCCTACGAGCAGTACTTC.

The DNA for the CDR3 is TGTGCCAGCAGCACCTACAGGGACTCTGGAAACACCATATATTTT. It translates to CASSTYRDSGNTIYF. The chain employs TRBV7-2 and TRBJ1-3; D perhaps matches TRBD1 (6 bases). The V gene's germline CDR1 is SGHTA and CDR2 FQGNSA. The CDR3 extends over 15 amino acids. Trimming cost V 5 bases and J 0 bases, with 11 bases left between them.

V is TRBV7-8 and J is TRBJ2-5; TRBD2 is a possible D gene (5 bases). Germline V gene data show CDR1 as SGHVS and CDR2 as FQNEAQ. This CDR3 is 13 amino acids long. The V gene lost 5 bases and the J gene lost 4 bases, with 11 bases spanning the gap. The CDR3, as DNA: TGTGCCAGCAGCCGAGGGTTCGGAGAGACCCAGTACTTC. Its translation: CASSRGFGETQYF. Together with reference TRBV7-8 and TRBJ2-5, the CDR3 gives the full variable domain: GAGVSQSPRYKVAKRGQDVALRCDPISGHVSLFWYQQALGQGPEFLTYFQNEAQLDKSGLPSDRFFAERPEGSVSTLKIQRTQQEDSAVYLCASSRGFGETQYFGPGTRLLVL.

The chain joins TRBV30 to TRBJ1-3; D is unclear. V lost 6 bases, J lost 0 bases, and 6 bases lay in between. Germline CDR1 is GTSNPN and CDR2 is SVGIG (reference sequence). This CDR3 has 12 residues. The CDR3 bases are TGTGCCTGCGATAGCTCTGGAAACACCATATATTTT. Translated: CACDSSGNTIYF.

J is TRBJ2-1 and V is TRBV6-5; 10 bases match TRBD1. The CDR3 has 15 residues. V lost 6 bases to trimming and J lost 7 bases; unmatched junction nucleotides: 9. The germline V gene has CDR1 MNHEY and CDR2 SVGAGI. The chain's CDR3 is CASRTGGVNENEQFF. CDR3 sequence (DNA): TGTGCCAGCAGGACAGGGGGCGTGAATGAGAATGAGCAGTTCTTC.

This chain joins TRBV3-1 (or the pseudogene TRBV3-2) and TRBJ2-7; no reliable D call. The V end lost 4 bases, the J end lost 2 bases, and 12 bases lay between the germline ends. The CDR3 length is 14 residues. CDR1 and CDR2 from the germline V gene are LGHDT and YNNKEL (reference sequence). The CDR3 region is CASSPGSTPYEQYF. CDR3 DNA sequence: TGTGCCAGCAGCCCCGGGTCTACCCCCTACGAGCAGTACTTC.

V is TRBV7-8 and J is TRBJ1-4, with no clear D. Trimming took 5 bases from V and 8 from J, leaving 9 bases between them. CDR1 and CDR2 from the germline V gene are SGHVS and FQNEAQ. The CDR3 covers 12 residues. The CDR3 is CASSRGGEKLFF. The CDR3 DNA sequence: TGTGCCAGCAGCAGAGGAGGGGAAAAACTGTTTTTT.

The chain has TRBV5-6 and TRBJ1-2; 7 nucleotides agree with TRBD1. The germline CDR1 and CDR2 sequences are SGHDT and YYEEEE. The CDR3 length is 12 residues. The ends lost 4 bases at V and 4 bases at J; junction bases unmatched: 1. The CDR3 loop is CASSRTGYGYTF. The DNA for the CDR3 is TGTGCCAGCAGCCGGACAGGCTATGGCTACACCTTC.

The chain couples TRBV7-8 to TRBJ1-1, with D perhaps matching TRBD1 (6 bases). Between the trimmed V and J ends, which lost 5 bases and 3 bases, there was a span of 16 bases. Looked up from germline, CDR1 is SGHVS and CDR2 is FQNEAQ. The CDR3 spans 15 residues. This CDR3 reads CASSRTRGSDTEAFF. CDR3 DNA: TGTGCCAGCAGCAGAACCAGGGGTTCGGACACTGAAGCTTTCTTT.

The chain recombines TRBV5-1 with TRBJ1-4; D gene unclear. Germline V gene sequence: CDR1 SGHRS, CDR2 YFSETQ. V was pared by 0 bases and J by 3 bases, with 12 bases between. CDR3 length: 16 residues. DNA for the CDR3: TGCGCCAGCAGCTTGGGCGCGACTCCGGCTAATGAAAAACTGTTTTTT. The encoded protein is CASSLGATPANEKLFF.

This chain links TRBV4-3 with TRBJ1-4, with D perhaps TRBD1 (5 bases). This CDR3 has 16 residues. Germline CDR1 is LGHNA and CDR2 is YSLEER. Trimming cost V 2 bases and J 7 bases, with 17 bases left between them. The CDR3 coding sequence is TGCGCCAGCAGCCAAAGCCCCCAGGGTACGGGTGAAAAACTGTTTTTT. Translating it yields CASSQSPQGTGEKLFF.

V usage is TRBV9 and J usage is TRBJ1-6, with a possible D match to TRBD1 (6 bases). Germline lookup yields CDR1 SGDLS and CDR2 YYNGEE. V lost 3 bases and J lost 7, with 17 bases in between. This CDR3 is 16 amino acids long. CDR3 protein: CASSAHWGGPNSPLHF. CDR3 bases: TGTGCCAGCAGCGCCCACTGGGGGGGCCCCAATTCACCCCTCCACTTT.

V gene TRBV11-3 combines with J gene TRBJ2-3; 11 bases align to TRBD2. V trimming: 3 bases; J trimming: 4 bases; junction bases outside the gene matches: 3. Germline CDR1 SGHNT, CDR2 YENEEA. This CDR3 spans 15 amino acids. CDR3 loop: CASSFLAGGSDTQYF. The CDR3 DNA sequence: TGTGCCAGCAGCTTCCTAGCGGGAGGATCAGATACGCAGTATTTT.

The rearrangement joins TRBV7-2 to TRBJ2-6, with D unresolved. The CDR3 has 15 amino acids. Trimming took 5 bases from V and 0 from J, leaving 8 bases between them. The germline V gene has CDR1 SGHTA and CDR2 FQGNSA. The CDR3 nucleotides read TGTGCCAGCAGCCTCCGTGTCTCTGGGGCCAACGTCCTGACTTTC. Translation: CASSLRVSGANVLTF.

V is TRBV6-5 and J is TRBJ1-1; possible D gene TRBD1, 5 bases. Germline-derived CDR1 and CDR2 are MNHEY and SVGAGI. V lost 2 bases to trimming and J lost 4 bases, with 17 bases between them. The CDR3 spans 16 residues. This chain's CDR3 is CASSYETGPLGTEAFF. The CDR3 coding sequence is TGTGCCAGCAGTTACGAAACAGGCCCCTTGGGCACTGAAGCTTTCTTT.

V is TRBV30 and J is TRBJ1-2, with 7 bases aligning to TRBD1. The CDR3 is made up of 17 amino acids. CDR1 and CDR2 from the germline V gene are GTSNPN and SVGIG (reference sequence). Trimming at V came to 4 bases and at J to 4 bases, leaving 18 bases not matched to a gene. The CDR3 loop reads CAWTPRGPLGLGYGYTF. The DNA of the CDR3 is TGTGCCTGGACCCCAAGGGGGCCCTTAGGGTTAGGCTATGGCTACACCTTC.

This rearrangement joins TRBV5-1 to TRBJ1-4, with 7 bases matching TRBD1. The CDR3 covers 15 residues. V dropped 4 bases and J dropped 6; count of bases not matched to a gene: 9. CDR1 is SGHRS and CDR2 is YFSETQ in the germline V gene. The CDR3 sequence: CASSHTGARDEKLFF. In DNA, the CDR3 is TGCGCCAGCAGCCACACAGGGGCTCGGGATGAAAAACTGTTTTTT.